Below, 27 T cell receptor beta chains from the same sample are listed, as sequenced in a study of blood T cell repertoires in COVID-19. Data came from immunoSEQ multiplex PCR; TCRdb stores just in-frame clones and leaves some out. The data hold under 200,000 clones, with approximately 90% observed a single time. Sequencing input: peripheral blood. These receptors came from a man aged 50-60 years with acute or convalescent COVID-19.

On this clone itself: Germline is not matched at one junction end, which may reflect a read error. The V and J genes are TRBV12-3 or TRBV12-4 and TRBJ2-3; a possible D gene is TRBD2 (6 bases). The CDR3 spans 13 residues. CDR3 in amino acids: CASSLARDSQGHF. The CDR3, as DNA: TGTGCCAGCAGTTTAGCCCGGGACTCCCAAGGACATTTT.

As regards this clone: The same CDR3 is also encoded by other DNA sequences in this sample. In DNA, the CDR3 is TGTGCCAGTAGTGCAGGGGGAGGCAATCAGCCCCAGCATTTT. Residues: CASSAGGGNQPQHF. The chain employs TRBV19 and TRBJ1-5; TRBD1 agrees at 7 bases. Per germline, CDR1 LNHDA and CDR2 SQIVND (reference sequence). This CDR3 is built from 14 residues. The V segment lost 5 bases and the J segment 2 bases; nucleotides outside the gene matches: 3.

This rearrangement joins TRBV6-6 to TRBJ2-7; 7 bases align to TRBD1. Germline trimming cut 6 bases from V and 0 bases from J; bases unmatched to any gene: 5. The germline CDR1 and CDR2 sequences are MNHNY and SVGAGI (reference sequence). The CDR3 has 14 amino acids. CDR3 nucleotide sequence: TGTGCCAGCAGGCCCCGGGACAGCTCCTACGAGCAGTACGTC. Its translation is CASRPRDSSYEQYV.

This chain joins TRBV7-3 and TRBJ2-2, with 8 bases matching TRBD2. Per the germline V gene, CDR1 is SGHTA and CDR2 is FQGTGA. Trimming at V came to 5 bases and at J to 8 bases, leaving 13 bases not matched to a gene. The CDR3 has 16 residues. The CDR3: CASSTQGLVAGGELFF. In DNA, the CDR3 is TGTGCCAGCAGCACCCAGGGACTAGTGGCGGGTGGGGAGCTGTTTTTT.

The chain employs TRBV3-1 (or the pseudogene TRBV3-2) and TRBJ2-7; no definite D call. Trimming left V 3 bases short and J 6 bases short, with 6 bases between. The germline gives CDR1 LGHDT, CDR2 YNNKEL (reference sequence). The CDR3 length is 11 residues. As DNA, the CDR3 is TGTGCCAGCAGCCAGGGCTCCGAGCAGTACTTC. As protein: CASSQGSEQYF.

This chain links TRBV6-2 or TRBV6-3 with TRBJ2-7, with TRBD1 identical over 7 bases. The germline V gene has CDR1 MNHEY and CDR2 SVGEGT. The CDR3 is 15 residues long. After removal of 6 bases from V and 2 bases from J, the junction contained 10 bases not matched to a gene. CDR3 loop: CASSEYGTVTYEQYF. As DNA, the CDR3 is TGTGCCAGCAGCGAATACGGGACAGTCACCTACGAGCAGTACTTC.

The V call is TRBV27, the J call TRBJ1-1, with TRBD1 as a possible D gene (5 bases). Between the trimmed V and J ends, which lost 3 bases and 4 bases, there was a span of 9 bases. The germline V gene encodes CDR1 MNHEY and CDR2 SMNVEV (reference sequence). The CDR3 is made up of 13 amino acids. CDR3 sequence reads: CASSLWGVTEAFF. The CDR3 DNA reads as TGTGCCAGCAGTTTGTGGGGGGTCACTGAAGCTTTCTTT.

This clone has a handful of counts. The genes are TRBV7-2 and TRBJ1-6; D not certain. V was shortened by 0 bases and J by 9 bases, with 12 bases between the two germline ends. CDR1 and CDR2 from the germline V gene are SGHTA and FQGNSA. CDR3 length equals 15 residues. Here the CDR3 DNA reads TGTGCCAGCAGCTTAGCTGCCGGCCCGGGTTCACCCCTCCACTTT. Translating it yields CASSLAAGPGSPLHF.

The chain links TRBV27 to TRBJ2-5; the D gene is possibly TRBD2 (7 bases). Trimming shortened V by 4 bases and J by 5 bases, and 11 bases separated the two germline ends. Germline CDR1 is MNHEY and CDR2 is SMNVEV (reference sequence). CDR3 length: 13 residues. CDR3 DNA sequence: TGTGCCAGCAGTTGGGGGGGCCAGGAGACCCAGTACTTC. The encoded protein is CASSWGGQETQYF.

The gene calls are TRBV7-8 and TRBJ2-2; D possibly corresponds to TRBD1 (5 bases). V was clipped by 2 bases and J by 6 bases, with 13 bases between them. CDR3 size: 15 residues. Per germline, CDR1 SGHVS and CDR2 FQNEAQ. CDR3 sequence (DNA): TGTGCCAGCAGCTTATCGCCAGGGTGGGCCGGGGAGCTGTTTTTT. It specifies CASSLSPGWAGELFF.

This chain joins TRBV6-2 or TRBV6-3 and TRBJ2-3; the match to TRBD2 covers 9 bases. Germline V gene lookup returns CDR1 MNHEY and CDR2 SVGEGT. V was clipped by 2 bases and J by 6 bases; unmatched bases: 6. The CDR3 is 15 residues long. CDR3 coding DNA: TGTGCCAGCAGTTACGCTCTAGGACTAGCGGATACGCAGTATTTT. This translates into CASSYALGLADTQYF.

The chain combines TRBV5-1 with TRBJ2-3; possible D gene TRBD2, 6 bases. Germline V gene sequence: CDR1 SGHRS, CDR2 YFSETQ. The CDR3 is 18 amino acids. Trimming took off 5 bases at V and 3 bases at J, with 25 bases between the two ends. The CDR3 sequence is CASRSTPEGVGGTDTQYF. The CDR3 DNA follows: TGCGCCAGCAGGTCCACTCCCGAAGGGGTCGGGGGAACAGATACGCAGTATTTT.

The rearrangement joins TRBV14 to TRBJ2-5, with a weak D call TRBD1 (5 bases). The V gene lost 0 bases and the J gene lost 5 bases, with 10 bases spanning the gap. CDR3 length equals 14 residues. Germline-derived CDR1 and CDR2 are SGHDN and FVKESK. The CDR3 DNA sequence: TGTGCCAGCAGCCAAGAAAGGGGTTTGGAGACCCAGTACTTC. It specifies CASSQERGLETQYF. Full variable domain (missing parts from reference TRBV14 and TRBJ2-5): EAGVTQFPSHSVIEKGQTVTLRCDPISGHDNLYWYRRVMGKEIKFLLHFVKESKQDESGMPNNRFLAERTGGTYSTLKVQPAELEDSGVYFCASSQERGLETQYFGPGTRLLVL.

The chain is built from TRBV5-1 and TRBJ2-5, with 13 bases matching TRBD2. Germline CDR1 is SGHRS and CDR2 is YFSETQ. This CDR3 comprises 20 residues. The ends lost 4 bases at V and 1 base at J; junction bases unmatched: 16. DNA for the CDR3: TGCGCCAGCAGCAACTGGGGGGGGCGACTAGCGGGAGGCCCCCAAGAGACCCAGTACTTC. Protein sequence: CASSNWGGRLAGGPQETQYF.

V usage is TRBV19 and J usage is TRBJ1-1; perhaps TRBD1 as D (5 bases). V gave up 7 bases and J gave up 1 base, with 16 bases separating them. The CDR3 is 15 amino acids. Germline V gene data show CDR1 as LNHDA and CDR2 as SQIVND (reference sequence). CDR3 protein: CASNLRQGRNTEAFF. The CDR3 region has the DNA TGTGCCAGTAATCTGCGGCAGGGCAGGAACACTGAAGCTTTCTTT.

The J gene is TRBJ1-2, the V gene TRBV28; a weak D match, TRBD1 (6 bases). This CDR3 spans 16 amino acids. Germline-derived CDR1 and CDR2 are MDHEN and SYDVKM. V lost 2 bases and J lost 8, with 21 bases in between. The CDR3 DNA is TGTGCCAGCAGTTTAACAGGGAGGGACCGACAAAGGGGCTACACCTTC. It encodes CASSLTGRDRQRGYTF.

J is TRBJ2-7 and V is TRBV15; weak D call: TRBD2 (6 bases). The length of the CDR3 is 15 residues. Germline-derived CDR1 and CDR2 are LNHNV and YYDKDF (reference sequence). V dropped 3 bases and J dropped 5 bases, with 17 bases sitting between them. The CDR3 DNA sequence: TGTGCCACCAGCAGCGGGGACGGTAGCGGCGACGAGCAGTACTTC. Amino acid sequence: CATSSGDGSGDEQYF. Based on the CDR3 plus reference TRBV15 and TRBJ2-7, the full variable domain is DAMVIQNPRYQVTQFGKPVTLSCSQTLNHNVMYWYQQKSSQAPKLLFHYYDKDFNNEADTPDNFQSRRPNTSFCFLDIRSPGLGDTAMYLCATSSGDGSGDEQYFGPGTRLTVT.

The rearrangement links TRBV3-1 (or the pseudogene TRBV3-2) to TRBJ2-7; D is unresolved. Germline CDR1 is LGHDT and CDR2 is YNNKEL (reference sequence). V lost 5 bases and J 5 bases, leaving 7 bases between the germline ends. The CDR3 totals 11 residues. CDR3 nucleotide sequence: TGTGCCAGCAGCTTGTTCGACGAGCAGTACTTC. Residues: CASSLFDEQYF.

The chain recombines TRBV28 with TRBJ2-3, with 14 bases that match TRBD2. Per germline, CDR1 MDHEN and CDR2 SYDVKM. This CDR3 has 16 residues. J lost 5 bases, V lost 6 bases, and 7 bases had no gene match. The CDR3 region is CASSLGTSGGVDTQYF. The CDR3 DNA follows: TGTGCCAGCAGCCTAGGGACTAGCGGGGGAGTAGATACGCAGTATTTT.

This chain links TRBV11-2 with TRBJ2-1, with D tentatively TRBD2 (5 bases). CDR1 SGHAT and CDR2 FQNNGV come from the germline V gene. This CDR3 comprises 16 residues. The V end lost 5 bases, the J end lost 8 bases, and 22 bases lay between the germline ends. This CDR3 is CASSDPRRLAVHEQFF. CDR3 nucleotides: TGTGCCAGCAGCGACCCTAGGAGGCTGGCGGTCCATGAGCAGTTCTTC.

DNA for the CDR3: TGTGCCAGCAGCGGGCGGTTGGGGCGGGATTTGAACACTGAAGCTTTCTTT. It codes for CASSGRLGRDLNTEAFF. The gene calls are TRBV7-2 and TRBJ1-1; TRBD1 is a possible D gene (5 bases). This CDR3 comprises 17 residues. CDR1 and CDR2 from the germline V gene are SGHTA and FQGNSA. Trimming removed 5 bases at V and 0 bases at J, with 19 bases between.

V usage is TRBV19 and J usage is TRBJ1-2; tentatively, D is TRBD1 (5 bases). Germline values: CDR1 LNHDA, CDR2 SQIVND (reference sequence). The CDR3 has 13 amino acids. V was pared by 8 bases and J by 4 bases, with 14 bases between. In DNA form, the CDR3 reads TGTGCCAGTTCGGAGGGGCGGTTCTATGGCTACACCTTC. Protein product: CASSEGRFYGYTF.

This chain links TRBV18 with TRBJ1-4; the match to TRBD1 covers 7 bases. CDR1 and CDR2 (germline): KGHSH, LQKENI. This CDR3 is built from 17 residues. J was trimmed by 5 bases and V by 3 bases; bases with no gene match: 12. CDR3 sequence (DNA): TGTGCCAGCTCACCCGAGGGACCGGGACAGCCAAATGAAAAACTGTTTTTT. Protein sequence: CASSPEGPGQPNEKLFF.

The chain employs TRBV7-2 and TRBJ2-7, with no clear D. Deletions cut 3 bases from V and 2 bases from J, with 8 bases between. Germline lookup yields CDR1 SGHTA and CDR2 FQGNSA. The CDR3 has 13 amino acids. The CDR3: CASSLFPAYEQYV. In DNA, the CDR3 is TGTGCCAGCAGCTTGTTTCCGGCCTACGAGCAGTACGTC.

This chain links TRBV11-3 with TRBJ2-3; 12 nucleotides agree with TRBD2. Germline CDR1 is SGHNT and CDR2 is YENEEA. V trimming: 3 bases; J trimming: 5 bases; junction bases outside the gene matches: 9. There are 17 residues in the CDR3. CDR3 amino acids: CASSFGSSGRAIDTQYF. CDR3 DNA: TGTGCCAGCAGCTTTGGGTCTAGCGGGAGGGCCATAGATACGCAGTATTTT.

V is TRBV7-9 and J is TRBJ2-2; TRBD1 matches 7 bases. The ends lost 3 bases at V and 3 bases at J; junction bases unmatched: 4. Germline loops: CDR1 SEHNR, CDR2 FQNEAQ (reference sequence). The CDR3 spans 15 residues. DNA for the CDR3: TGTGCCAGCAGCTTCAACAGGGGAGACACCGGGGAGCTGTTTTTT. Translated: CASSFNRGDTGELFF.

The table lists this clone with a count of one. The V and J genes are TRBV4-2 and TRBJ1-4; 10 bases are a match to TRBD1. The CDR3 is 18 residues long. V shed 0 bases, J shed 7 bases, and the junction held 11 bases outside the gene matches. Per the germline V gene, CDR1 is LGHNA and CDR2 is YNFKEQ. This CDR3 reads CASSQDRGGTGEGEKLFF. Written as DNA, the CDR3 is TGTGCCAGCAGCCAAGATCGTGGCGGGACAGGGGAGGGTGAAAAACTGTTTTTT.